This T cell receptor (beta chain) was found in a study of blood T cell repertoires in COVID-19. Study at large: COVID-19 samples collected from the United States, Italy and Spain covered acute and convalescent phases.

The method was immunoSEQ multiplex PCR; TCRdb's version includes in-frame clones alone and lacks a portion of them. The sample records 200,000 to 250,000 clones, 86% being singletons. With 0 bases clipped from V and 6 bases from J, the junction kept 3 bases outside the gene matches. Germline V CDR1 and CDR2: SGHRS, YFSETQ. The CDR3 is made up of 14 amino acids. Sequencing was performed on peripheral blood. This clonotype originated in a woman aged 80 or over with COVID-19, enrolled during active disease. V usage is TRBV5-1 and J usage is TRBJ1-2, with TRBD1 matching over 9 bases. The DNA of the CDR3 is TGCGCCAGCAGCTTGGGCGGGACAGGGAATGGCTACACCTTC. It is translated as CASSLGGTGNGYTF.